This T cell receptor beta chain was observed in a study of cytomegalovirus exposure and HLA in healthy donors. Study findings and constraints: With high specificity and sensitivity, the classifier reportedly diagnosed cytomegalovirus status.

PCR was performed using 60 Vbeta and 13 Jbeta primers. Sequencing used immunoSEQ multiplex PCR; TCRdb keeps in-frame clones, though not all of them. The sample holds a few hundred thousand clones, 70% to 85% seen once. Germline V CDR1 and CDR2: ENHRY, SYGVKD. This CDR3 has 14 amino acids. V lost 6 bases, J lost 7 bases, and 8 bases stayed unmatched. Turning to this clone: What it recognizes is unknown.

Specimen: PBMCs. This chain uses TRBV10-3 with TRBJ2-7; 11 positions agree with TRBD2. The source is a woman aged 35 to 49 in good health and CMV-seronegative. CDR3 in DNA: TGTGCCATCAGACAGACTAGCGGGACAGGGGAGCAGTACTTC. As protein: CAIRQTSGTGEQYF.